The 14 T cell receptor beta chains presented below share a single source sample, sequenced in a study of control samples from healthy donors and cancer patients. The repertoire was sequenced with immunoSEQ multiplex PCR; TCRdb's copy has only in-frame clones and lacks some. Among roughly 450,000 clones listed, around 90% were seen once. Sequenced material: PBMCs. These receptors originate from a man aged 40-55 years with head and neck cancer.

The J gene is TRBJ1-4, the V gene TRBV29-1; tentatively, D is TRBD1 (5 bases). Deletions cut 3 bases from V and 2 bases from J, with 10 bases between. CDR3 length: 14 amino acids. From germline, CDR1 is SQVTM and CDR2 ANQGSEA. CDR3 sequence reads: CSVDLPGTNEKLFF. In DNA, the CDR3 is TGCAGCGTTGATCTCCCAGGGACTAATGAAAAACTGTTTTTT.

The chain employs TRBV5-6 and TRBJ1-6; D unresolved. Trimming cost V 2 bases and J 5 bases, with 14 bases left between them. Germline V gene data show CDR1 as SGHDT and CDR2 as YYEEEE. CDR3 length: 16 amino acids. The CDR3 DNA follows: TGTGCCAGCAGCTTAGAGGCGCCAGTGAATAATTCACCCCTCCACTTT. Translating it yields CASSLEAPVNNSPLHF.

The genes are TRBV28 and TRBJ1-1; no reliable D call. Germline V gene lookup returns CDR1 MDHEN and CDR2 SYDVKM. The V end lost 4 bases, the J end lost 1 base, and 13 bases lay between the germline ends. The CDR3 extends over 15 amino acids. CDR3 sequence reads: CASSSSRLGNTEAFF. The CDR3 bases are TGTGCCAGCAGTTCCTCCCGACTGGGGAACACTGAAGCTTTCTTT.

In its sample, this clone was seen a few times. The J gene is TRBJ2-7, the V gene TRBV18; 9 bases map to TRBD2. Per germline, CDR1 KGHSH and CDR2 LQKENI. The CDR3 consists of 15 residues. Losses at the gene ends were 3 bases for V and 0 bases for J; bases not matched to a gene: 3. The CDR3 nucleotides are TGTGCCAGCTCACCGGGTAGCGGGAGCTCCTACGAGCAGTACTTC. Translation gives CASSPGSGSSYEQYF.

This chain uses TRBV3-1 (or the pseudogene TRBV3-2) with TRBJ1-1; no definite D call. The V gene's germline CDR1 is LGHDT and CDR2 YNNKEL (reference sequence). The CDR3 runs to 16 residues. Trimming stripped 1 base from V and 6 bases from J, with 18 bases between. The CDR3 DNA reads as TGTGCCAGCAGCCAAGGCGACGACGGAGGGTATGCTGAAGCTTTCTTT. Encoded protein: CASSQGDDGGYAEAFF.

The chain is built from TRBV18 and TRBJ2-5; D remains ambiguous. The CDR3 is made up of 11 amino acids. Germline loops: CDR1 KGHSH, CDR2 LQKENI. V dropped 2 bases and J dropped 4 bases, with 2 bases sitting between them. In DNA, the CDR3 is TGTGCCAGCTCACCATTAGAGACCCAGTACTTC. Amino acid sequence: CASSPLETQYF.

The chain carries TRBV28 and TRBJ2-3; D is possibly TRBD1 (6 bases). There are 14 residues in the CDR3. Germline loops: CDR1 MDHEN, CDR2 SYDVKM. The V end was cut by 7 bases, the J end by 2 bases, with 13 bases between. The CDR3 loop reads CASTLRDNTDTQYF. The CDR3 DNA follows: TGTGCCAGCACCCTTAGGGACAACACAGATACGCAGTATTTT.

This chain uses TRBV28 with TRBJ1-5; the D is unclear. CDR3 length equals 22 residues. V lost 2 bases and J lost 0, with 29 bases in between. CDR1 MDHEN and CDR2 SYDVKM come from the germline V gene. DNA for the CDR3: TGTGCCAGCAGTTTAAAAGTGATGGGGTGGGCTGGCCTCTGGGGTAGCAATCAGCCCCAGCATTTT. This codes for CASSLKVMGWAGLWGSNQPQHF.

The chain employs TRBV29-1 and TRBJ2-6; D tentatively reads TRBD1 or TRBD2 (5 bases each). CDR3 length equals 16 residues. The germline V and J ends were trimmed by 5 bases and 2 bases, with 16 bases remaining between them. Germline loops: CDR1 SQVTM, CDR2 ANQGSEA. The CDR3 DNA is TGCAGCGTTCCAGGGAAGGGGACCCCTGGGGCCAACGTCCTGACTTTC. Its protein product is CSVPGKGTPGANVLTF.

This clone has a handful of counts. The chain combines TRBV4-2 with TRBJ2-3, with 9 bases that match TRBD2. There are 16 residues in the CDR3. The V segment lost 4 bases and the J segment 2 bases; nucleotides outside the gene matches: 7. The germline CDR1 and CDR2 sequences are LGHNA and YNFKEQ. CDR3 amino acids: CASSRGGGANTDTQYF. The DNA for the CDR3 is TGTGCCAGCAGCCGGGGCGGGGGGGCGAACACAGATACGCAGTATTTT.

CDR3 bases: TGTGCCAGCAGTGAAAACAGAGCCTCCTACAATGAGCAGTTCTTC. It encodes CASSENRASYNEQFF. The chain combines TRBV2 with TRBJ2-1; D is unresolved. Trimming shortened V by 2 bases and J by 0 bases, and 8 bases separated the two germline ends. This CDR3 is 15 amino acids long. From germline, CDR1 is SNHLY and CDR2 FYNNEI.

The chain has TRBV7-9 and TRBJ1-1; D uncertain. The ends were cut back, 2 bases at V and 5 bases at J, with 3 bases in the middle. The CDR3 is 11 amino acids. The germline gives CDR1 SEHNR, CDR2 FQNEAQ (reference sequence). The CDR3 here is CASSLSTEAFF. The CDR3 DNA follows: TGTGCCAGCAGCTTATCTACTGAAGCTTTCTTT.

This chain connects TRBV5-6 to TRBJ2-7; D ambiguous. The CDR3 extends over 13 amino acids. Trimming removed 5 bases from V and 0 bases from J, with 9 bases in between. CDR1 and CDR2 from the germline V gene are SGHDT and YYEEEE. The CDR3 reads CASSVQSSYEQYF. The DNA for the CDR3 is TGTGCCAGCAGTGTTCAGAGCTCCTACGAGCAGTACTTC.

The rearrangement uses TRBV2 and TRBJ1-5; D remains ambiguous. V lost 2 bases and J 6 bases, leaving 17 bases between the germline ends. There are 16 residues in the CDR3. Looked up from germline, CDR1 is SNHLY and CDR2 is FYNNEI. Here the CDR3 reads CASSEIPAGGSQPQHF. The CDR3 region has the DNA TGTGCCAGCAGTGAAATCCCCGCAGGCGGGAGTCAGCCCCAGCATTTT.